The following is a T cell receptor beta chain sequence with its context. Germline trimming cut 0 bases from V and 4 bases from J; bases unmatched to any gene: 3. CDR1 is SGHNT, CDR2 YYREEE, per germline (reference sequence). The CDR3 is made up of 15 amino acids. The table came from immunoSEQ multiplex PCR; TCRdb's copy has only in-frame clones and leaves some out. Here the sample spans 65,000 to 95,000 clones, nearly 98% being singletons. The entry originates in a study of technical replicates of blood from a few donors. Sequenced input: T cells isolated from PBMCs. This chain links TRBV5-4 with TRBJ1-1, with TRBD1 matching over 10 bases. The sequence derives from a human donor in good health. CDR3 region: CASSLGDRGGTEAFF. DNA for the CDR3: TGTGCCAGCAGCTTGGGGGACAGGGGAGGCACTGAAGCTTTCTTT.